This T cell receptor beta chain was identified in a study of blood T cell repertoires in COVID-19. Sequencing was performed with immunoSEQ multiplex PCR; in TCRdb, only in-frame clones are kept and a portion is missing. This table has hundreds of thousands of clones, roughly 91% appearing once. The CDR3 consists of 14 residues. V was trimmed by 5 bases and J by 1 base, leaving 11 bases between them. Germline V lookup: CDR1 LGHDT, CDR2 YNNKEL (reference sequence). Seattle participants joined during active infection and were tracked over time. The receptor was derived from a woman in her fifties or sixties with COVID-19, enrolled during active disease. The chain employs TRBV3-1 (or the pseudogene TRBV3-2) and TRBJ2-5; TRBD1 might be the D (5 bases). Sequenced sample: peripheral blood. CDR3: CASSLRQSQETQYF. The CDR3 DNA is TGTGCCAGCAGCTTACGACAGTCCCAAGAGACCCAGTACTTC.